The 14 T cell receptor beta chains below come from one sample, sequenced in a study of cytomegalovirus exposure and HLA in healthy donors. Profiled with immunoSEQ multiplex PCR; TCRdb holds only in-frame clones, not every one. Altogether approximately 190,000 clones are present, 84% being singletons, with the ten largest covering under 7.5%. Sequencing used PBMCs. These receptors originate from a young man in good health and CMV-seropositive.

The chain carries TRBV11-2 and TRBJ2-5; D possibly corresponds to TRBD2 (6 bases). Trimming stripped 1 base from V and 3 bases from J, with 9 bases between. CDR1 is SGHAT, CDR2 FQNNGV, per germline. The CDR3 runs 14 residues. This CDR3 is CASSLVGGEETQYF. CDR3 DNA sequence: TGTGCCAGCAGCTTAGTCGGCGGGGAAGAGACCCAGTACTTC.

This chain uses TRBV27 with TRBJ2-2; 11 nucleotides line up with TRBD2. The V gene end was trimmed by 7 bases and the J gene end by 1 base; junction bases not matched to a gene: 5. Germline V gene sequence: CDR1 MNHEY, CDR2 SMNVEV (reference sequence). This CDR3 spans 16 amino acids. The CDR3 sequence: CASNLLAGENTGELFF. The CDR3 DNA reads TGTGCCAGCAATCTACTAGCGGGAGAGAACACCGGGGAGCTGTTTTTT.

CDR3 nucleotides: TGTGCCAGCAGCTTGGCGGGAGGCCCCTACAATGAGCAGTTCTTC. This codes for CASSLAGGPYNEQFF. The chain is built from TRBV7-7 and TRBJ2-1; TRBD2 matches 8 bases. The trim removed 3 bases at V and 2 bases at J, leaving 3 bases unmatched. Germline lookup yields CDR1 SSHAT and CDR2 FNYEAQ (reference sequence). This CDR3 spans 15 amino acids.

V and J are TRBV6-5 and TRBJ2-7, with D tentatively TRBD2 (5 bases). The germline CDR1 and CDR2 sequences are MNHEY and SVGAGI. The length of the CDR3 is 13 residues. With 0 bases removed from V and 7 bases from J, the gap between germline ends came to 10 bases. CDR3 sequence reads: CASSYSPEGEQYF. As DNA, the CDR3 is TGTGCCAGCAGTTACTCCCCCGAGGGAGAGCAGTACTTC.

J is TRBJ2-5 and V is TRBV6-5; D is ambiguous. Germline V gene data show CDR1 as MNHEY and CDR2 as SVGAGI. V lost 11 bases to trimming and J lost 3 bases, with 13 bases between them. CDR3 length: 12 residues. CDR3 region: CASRSTKETQYF. The CDR3, as DNA: TGTGCCTCGAGGAGTACTAAAGAGACCCAGTACTTC.

The chain combines TRBV28 with TRBJ1-5; D remains unclear. V shed 2 bases and J shed 13 bases, with 9 bases lying between them. This CDR3 region has 11 residues. CDR1 MDHEN and CDR2 SYDVKM come from the germline V gene. CDR3 DNA sequence: TGTGCCAGCAGTTTAGGAGCGGCACAGCATTTT. This encodes CASSLGAAQHF.

The rearrangement joins TRBV16 to TRBJ1-2; D is perhaps TRBD1 (5 bases). This CDR3 region has 15 residues. The germline V gene has CDR1 KGHSY and CDR2 FQNENV. V lost 0 bases, J lost 4 bases, and 12 bases lay in between. For the CDR3, the DNA is TGTGCCAGCAGCCAATCGGGTCAGGGTTCCTATGGCTACACCTTC. Translating gives CASSQSGQGSYGYTF.

The V and J genes are TRBV9 and TRBJ2-7, with a weak D call TRBD2 (6 bases). The CDR3 extends over 14 amino acids. V was shortened by 3 bases and J by 3 bases, with 13 bases between the two germline ends. CDR1 and CDR2 from the germline V gene are SGDLS and YYNGEE. The CDR3 loop is CASSGGTGGYEQYF. The CDR3 coding sequence is TGTGCCAGCAGCGGCGGGACTGGGGGCTACGAGCAGTACTTC.

The J gene is TRBJ1-2, the V gene TRBV30; 7 bases are a match to TRBD1. Germline lookup yields CDR1 GTSNPN and CDR2 SVGIG (reference sequence). The V and J ends lost 0 bases and 5 bases, in that order; junction bases with no gene match: 6. This CDR3 has 14 residues. The CDR3 protein is CAWSVGWTGYGYTF. The DNA for the CDR3 is TGTGCCTGGAGTGTAGGTTGGACAGGTTATGGCTACACCTTC.

This chain links TRBV7-2 with TRBJ2-7; 15 bases agree with TRBD2. Germline CDR1 and CDR2: SGHTA and FQGNSA. The CDR3 covers 14 residues. J was trimmed by 7 bases and V by 4 bases; bases with no gene match: 2. CDR3 sequence: CASSSGTSGGEQYF. CDR3 nucleotide sequence: TGTGCCAGCAGCTCTGGGACTAGCGGGGGGGAGCAGTACTTC.

The sample holds one count of this clone. The rearrangement joins TRBV7-2 to TRBJ2-7, with 14 bases lining up with TRBD2. The V gene's germline CDR1 is SGHTA and CDR2 FQGNSA. The CDR3 covers 15 residues. The V gene end was trimmed by 5 bases and the J gene end by 2 bases; junction bases not matched to a gene: 2. The CDR3 bases are TGTGCCAGCAGCCGACTAGCGGGAGGGGCCTACGAGCAGTACTTC. It yields the protein CASSRLAGGAYEQYF. Full variable domain (outside the CDR3, taken from reference TRBV7-2 and TRBJ2-7): GAGVSQSPSNKVTEKGKDVELRCDPISGHTALYWYRQSLGQGLEFLIYFQGNSAPDKSGLPSDRFSAERTGGSVSTLTIQRTQQEDSAVYLCASSRLAGGAYEQYFGPGTRLTVT.

V and J are TRBV13 and TRBJ2-2; D perhaps matches TRBD2 (5 bases). Deletions cut 2 bases from V and 4 bases from J, with 11 bases between. CDR3 length: 15 amino acids. The germline CDR1 and CDR2 sequences are PRHDT and FYEKMQ (reference sequence). The CDR3 sequence is CASSLWGRGTGELFF. In DNA form, the CDR3 reads TGTGCCAGCAGCTTATGGGGTCGGGGCACCGGGGAGCTGTTTTTT.

This sequence joins TRBV5-6 and TRBJ2-3; 7 nucleotides agree with TRBD2. The CDR3 covers 17 residues. CDR1 and CDR2 (germline): SGHDT, YYEEEE. The trim removed 6 bases at V and 4 bases at J, leaving 17 bases unmatched. The CDR3 loop is CASIPPRDYEGADTQYF. CDR3 DNA sequence: TGTGCCAGCATCCCCCCCCGGGACTACGAGGGTGCAGATACGCAGTATTTT. Filled out from reference TRBV5-6 and TRBJ2-3, the complete variable domain reads DAGVTQSPTHLIKTRGQQVTLRCSPKSGHDTVSWYQQALGQGPQFIFQYYEEEERQRGNFPDRFSGHQFPNYSSELNVNALLLGDSALYLCASIPPRDYEGADTQYFGPGTRLTVL.

V is TRBV4-3 and J is TRBJ1-1; TRBD1 is a possible D gene (5 bases). This CDR3 spans 16 amino acids. V lost 6 bases and J lost 1, with 18 bases in between. Germline V gives CDR1 LGHNA, CDR2 YSLEER. As DNA, the CDR3 is TGCGCCAGCAGGCTCTCTCGGGGGTGGACGAACACTGAAGCTTTCTTT. Translating it yields CASRLSRGWTNTEAFF.